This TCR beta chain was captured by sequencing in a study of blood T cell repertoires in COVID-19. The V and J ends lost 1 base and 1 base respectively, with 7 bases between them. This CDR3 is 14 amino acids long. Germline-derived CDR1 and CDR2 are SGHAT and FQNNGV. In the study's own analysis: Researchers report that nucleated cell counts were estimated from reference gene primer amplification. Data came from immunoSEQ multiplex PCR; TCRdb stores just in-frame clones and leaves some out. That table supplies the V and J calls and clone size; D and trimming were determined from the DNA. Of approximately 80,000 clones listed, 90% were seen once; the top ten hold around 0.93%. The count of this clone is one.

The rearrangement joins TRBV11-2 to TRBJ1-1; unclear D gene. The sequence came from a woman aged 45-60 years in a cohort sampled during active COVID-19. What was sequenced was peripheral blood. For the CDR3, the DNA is TGTGCCAGCAGCTTAGGACACCCGAACACTGAAGCTTTCTTT. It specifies CASSLGHPNTEAFF.